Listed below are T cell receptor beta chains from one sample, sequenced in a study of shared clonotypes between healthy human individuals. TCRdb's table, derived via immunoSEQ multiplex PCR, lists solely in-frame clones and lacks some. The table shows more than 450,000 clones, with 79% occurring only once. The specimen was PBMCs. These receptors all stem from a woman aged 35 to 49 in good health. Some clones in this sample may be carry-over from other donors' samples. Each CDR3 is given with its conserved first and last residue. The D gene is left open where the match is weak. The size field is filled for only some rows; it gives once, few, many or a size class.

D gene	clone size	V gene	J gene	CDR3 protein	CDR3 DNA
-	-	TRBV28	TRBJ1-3	CASTEGSRNTIYF	TGTGCCAGCACGGAGGGATCCCGAAACACCATATATTTT
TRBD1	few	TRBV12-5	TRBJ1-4	CASGDPDRGVRVEKLFF	TGTGCTAGTGGAGACCCCGACAGGGGAGTGAGAGTTGAAAAACTGTTTTTT
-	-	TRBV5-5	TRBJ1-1	CASSLFWQRETFEAFF	TGTGCCAGCAGCTTGTTCTGGCAGAGGGAAACCTTTGAAGCTTTCTTT
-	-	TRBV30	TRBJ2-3	CAWSVRDTQYF	TGTGCCTGGAGTGTGCGGGATACGCAGTATTTT
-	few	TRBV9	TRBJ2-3	CASSVGLQWGVDTQYF	TGTGCCAGCAGCGTAGGCTTACAGTGGGGCGTAGATACGCAGTATTTT
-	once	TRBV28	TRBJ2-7	CASRDNYEQYF	TGTGCCAGCCGGGACAACTACGAGCAGTACTTC
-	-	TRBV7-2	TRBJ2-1	CASNSGAYNEQFF	TGTGCCAGCAACTCGGGGGCCTACAATGAGCAGTTCTTC
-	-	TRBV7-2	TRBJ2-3	CASSLAHTDTQYF	TGTGCCAGCAGCTTAGCGCACACAGATACGCAGTATTTT
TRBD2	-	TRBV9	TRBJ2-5	CASTSGRVGETQYF	TGTGCCAGCACGAGCGGGAGGGTAGGAGAGACCCAGTACTTC
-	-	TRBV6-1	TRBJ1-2	CASSEALADPNYGYTF	TGTGCCAGCAGTGAAGCGCTGGCAGACCCTAACTATGGCTACACCTTC
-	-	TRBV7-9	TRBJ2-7	CASSRSGGTVSYEQYF	TGTGCCAGCAGCCGCAGCGGCGGGACAGTCTCCTACGAGCAGTACTTC
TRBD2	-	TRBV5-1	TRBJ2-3	CASSLVTSGATDTQYF	TGCGCCAGCAGCTTGGTCACTAGCGGGGCCACAGATACGCAGTATTTT
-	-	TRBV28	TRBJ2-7	CASSLVGQRKHF	TGTGCCAGCAGTTTAGTAGGGCAGAGGAAACACTTC
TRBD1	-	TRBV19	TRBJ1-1	CASSIPSGTGGNTEAFF	TGTGCCAGTAGTATCCCCTCCGGGACAGGGGGCAACACTGAAGCTTTCTTT
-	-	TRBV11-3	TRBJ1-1	CASSLDRSTEAFF	TGTGCCAGCAGCTTAGACAGGAGCACTGAAGCTTTCTTT
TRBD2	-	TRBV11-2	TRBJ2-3	CASSLASGRKADTQYF	TGTGCCAGCAGCTTAGCTAGCGGGAGAAAGGCAGATACGCAGTATTTT
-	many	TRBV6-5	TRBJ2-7	CASSYSGTGSYEQYF	TGTGCCAGCAGTTATTCCGGGACGGGATCCTACGAGCAGTACTTC